These T cell receptor beta chains were read from a single sample in a study of blood T cell repertoires in COVID-19. Profiling relied on immunoSEQ multiplex PCR, and the TCRdb table lists in-frame clones only, not all of them. Altogether hundreds of thousands of clones are present, approximately 88% being singletons, with the ten largest covering approximately 6%. The sample consisted of PBMCs or T cells enriched from blood (not recorded which). The receptors originated from a woman between 40 and 55 years old who had recovered from COVID-19. The CDR3 runs from the conserved cysteine through the conserved F or W. The D gene is left open where the match is weak. Clone size appears in some rows only: once, few, many, or a class for an expanded clone.

J gene	D gene	V gene	clone size	CDR3 length	CDR3 protein	CDR3 DNA
TRBJ2-7	.	TRBV28	.	12	CASSSGVYEQYF	TGTGCCAGCAGTTCGGGGGTCTACGAGCAGTACTTC
TRBJ1-4	.	TRBV23-1	.	15	CASSQQRQLNEKLFF	TGCGCCAGCAGTCAACAGCGGCAGCTTAATGAAAAACTGTTTTTT
TRBJ2-7	TRBD2	TRBV11-2	.	15	CASILARGGPYEQYF	TGTGCCAGCATATTAGCGCGGGGGGGACCCTACGAGCAGTACTTC
TRBJ1-2	TRBD1	TRBV28	.	13	CASVRDRGYGYTF	TGTGCCAGCGTCCGGGACAGGGGATATGGCTACACCTTC
TRBJ2-1	TRBD2	TRBV29-1	.	17	CSVRTSGRVRFGNEQFF	TGCAGCGTCCGGACTAGCGGGAGGGTCCGGTTCGGGAATGAGCAGTTCTTC
TRBJ1-1	.	TRBV15	.	14	CATSRRTANTEAFF	TGTGCCACCAGCAGAAGGACAGCTAACACTGAAGCTTTCTTT
TRBJ1-2	.	TRBV3-1/TRBV3-2	.	16	CASSLLGTPERKGYTF	TGTGCCAGCAGCCTGCTCGGGACACCGGAGAGGAAAGGCTACACCTTC
TRBJ2-5	TRBD2	TRBV19	few	14	CASSLAGDRETQYF	TGTGCCAGTAGTCTAGCGGGAGACAGAGAGACCCAGTACTTC
TRBJ1-2	.	TRBV6-1	.	14	CASSEALQGRGYTF	TGTGCCAGCAGTGAAGCGTTACAGGGAAGAGGCTACACCTTC
TRBJ2-1	TRBD1	TRBV28	once	14	CASSSGGMYNEQFF	TGTGCCAGCAGTTCAGGGGGCATGTACAATGAGCAGTTCTTC